One and the same sample provided the 10 T cell receptor beta chains below, sequenced in a study of T cells in Graves' hyperthyroidism and ophthalmopathy. RNA transcripts served as the template for amplifying TCR beta CDR3 regions. First-round RT-PCR of the TCR CDR3 relied on the HTBI primer set. TCRdb redid the calling of the multiplex PCR reads with MiXCR, one entry per CDR3 protein. The table records 640,000 or so distinct CDR3 sequences, 13% to 15% of them present only once. The sequenced material came from blood. These receptors came from a woman aged 18-35 years with Graves' ophthalmopathy.

This clonotype was counted many times. This sequence joins TRBV9 and TRBJ2-5; perhaps TRBD2 as D (6 bases). V lost 0 bases to trimming and J lost 3 bases, with 15 bases between them. Germline CDR1 reads SGDLS; CDR2 reads YYNGEE. CDR3 length equals 16 residues. This chain's CDR3 is CASSVEALAPKETQYF. The CDR3 region has the DNA TGTGCCAGCAGCGTAGAGGCTCTAGCGCCAAAAGAGACCCAGTACTTC.

Note on this clonotype: The junction shows a germline mismatch at one end, possibly a read error. This chain uses TRBV19 with TRBJ2-1; D is possibly TRBD2 (6 bases). The germline V gene encodes CDR1 LNHDA and CDR2 SQIVND (reference sequence). The CDR3 consists of 16 residues. CDR3 nucleotide sequence: TGTGCCAGTAGTTTCGCGGGACTTCCCTCCAACAATGAGCAGTTCTTC. This translates into CASSFAGLPSNNEQFF.

This chain connects TRBV9 to TRBJ2-5, with 7 bases matching TRBD1. V lost 3 bases, J lost 0 bases, and 2 bases stayed unmatched. The CDR3 consists of 14 residues. CDR1 and CDR2 from the germline V gene are SGDLS and YYNGEE. In nucleotides, the CDR3 is TGTGCCAGCAGCGAGACAGGGTACCAAGAGACCCAGTACTTC. Protein sequence: CASSETGYQETQYF.

In nucleotides, the CDR3 is TGTGCCAGCAGCTTAGCGACCTGGGGGACAGGGGGAAGGCGGCGTCAAGAGACCCAGTACTTC. Amino acid sequence: CASSLATWGTGGRRRQETQYF. The chain carries TRBV7-9 and TRBJ2-5, with 11 bases aligning to TRBD1. CDR1 and CDR2 from the germline V gene are SEHNR and FQNEAQ (reference sequence). The V segment lost 0 bases and the J segment 2 bases; nucleotides outside the gene matches: 17. The CDR3 covers 21 residues.

This clonotype showed up just a few times. The CDR3, as DNA: TGTGCCAGCAGTACCGTTTACTTGAACACCGGGGAGCTGTTTTTT. Translation gives CASSTVYLNTGELFF. V usage is TRBV6-2 or TRBV6-3 and J usage is TRBJ2-2; D is unresolved. Germline V gene sequence: CDR1 MNHEY, CDR2 SVGEGT. This CDR3 is built from 15 residues. Trimming removed 5 bases at V and 1 base at J, with 11 bases between.

The chain is built from TRBV28 and TRBJ2-4; 7 nucleotides match TRBD2. This CDR3 region has 16 residues. Looked up from germline, CDR1 is MDHEN and CDR2 is SYDVKM. Trimming took 7 bases from V and 1 from J; bases not matched to a gene: 10. The CDR3 protein is CASNPREVRAKNIQYF. Written as DNA, the CDR3 is TGTGCCAGCAACCCCCGGGAGGTCCGGGCCAAAAACATTCAGTACTTC.

This clonotype occurred many times. The V and J genes are TRBV6-1 and TRBJ2-7; TRBD1 agrees at 9 bases. Trimming took 6 bases from V and 4 from J; bases not matched to a gene: 7. CDR1 and CDR2 from the germline V gene are MNHNS and SASEGT. There are 14 residues in the CDR3. The CDR3 here is CASSSGTGRYEQYF. The CDR3 bases are TGTGCCAGCAGCTCCGGGACAGGGAGGTACGAGCAGTACTTC.

This clonotype has just a few counts. The chain carries TRBV9 and TRBJ2-2; 9 bases are shared with TRBD2. Trimming removed 4 bases from V and 3 bases from J; junction bases left unmatched: 4. This CDR3 contains 15 residues. CDR1 and CDR2 from the germline V gene are SGDLS and YYNGEE. The CDR3 DNA reads as TGTGCCAGCAGCATTAGGACTAGCGACACCGGGGAGCTGTTTTTT. Translation gives CASSIRTSDTGELFF. Combining the CDR3 with reference TRBV9 and TRBJ2-2 gives the whole variable domain DSGVTQTPKHLITATGQRVTLRCSPRSGDLSVYWYQQSLDQGLQFLIQYYNGEERAKGNILERFSAQQFPDLHSELNLSSLELGDSALYFCASSIRTSDTGELFFGEGSRLTVL.

Many counts were recorded for this clonotype. The V call is TRBV14, the J call TRBJ2-3; 8 bases agree with TRBD2. Trimming at V came to 4 bases and at J to 5 bases, leaving 8 bases not matched to a gene. Germline V gene data show CDR1 as SGHDN and CDR2 as FVKESK. The length of the CDR3 is 15 residues. This chain's CDR3 is CASSLSGSYRDTQYF. The CDR3 DNA reads as TGTGCCAGCAGCCTCAGCGGGAGTTACCGAGATACGCAGTATTTT.

This clonotype was seen at least ten times. The genes are TRBV6-1 and TRBJ2-7, with TRBD2 as a possible D gene (5 bases). Germline CDR1 is MNHNS and CDR2 is SASEGT. Trimming pared 6 bases from V and 0 bases from J, leaving 12 bases between. The CDR3 loop spans 14 amino acids. DNA for the CDR3: TGTGCCAGCAGACCCGCGGGTTACTCCTACGAGCAGTACTTC. This translates into CASRPAGYSYEQYF.